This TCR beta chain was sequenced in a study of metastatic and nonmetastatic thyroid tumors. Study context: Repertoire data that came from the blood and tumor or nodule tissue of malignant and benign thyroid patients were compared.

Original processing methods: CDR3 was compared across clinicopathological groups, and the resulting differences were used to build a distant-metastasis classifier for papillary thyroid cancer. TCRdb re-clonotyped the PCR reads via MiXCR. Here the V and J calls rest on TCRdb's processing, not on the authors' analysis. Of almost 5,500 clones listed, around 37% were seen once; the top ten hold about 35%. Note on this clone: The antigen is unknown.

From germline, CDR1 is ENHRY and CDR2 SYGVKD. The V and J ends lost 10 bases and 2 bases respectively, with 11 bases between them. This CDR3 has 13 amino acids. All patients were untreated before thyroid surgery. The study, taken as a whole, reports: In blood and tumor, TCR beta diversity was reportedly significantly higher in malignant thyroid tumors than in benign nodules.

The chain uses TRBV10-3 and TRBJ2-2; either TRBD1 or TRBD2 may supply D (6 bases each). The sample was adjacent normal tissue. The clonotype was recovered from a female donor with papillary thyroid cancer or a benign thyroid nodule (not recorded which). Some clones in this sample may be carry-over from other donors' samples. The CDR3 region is CATGGVNTGELFF. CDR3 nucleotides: TGTGCCACCGGGGGCGTTAACACCGGGGAGCTGTTTTTT.